The clone carrying this T cell receptor (beta chain) was detected only once. The antigen is not known. This record belongs to a study of cytomegalovirus exposure and HLA in healthy donors. Whole-study results and caveats: DRB1 had the most TCR associations and HLA-C the fewest, a later analysis found, with rates varying by HLA locus. A later analysis found common viral pathogens apparently linked to several of the most significant clusters. HLA restriction was apparent for most CMV-associated TCR beta chains in a later analysis. HLA alleles were associated with 16,000 or so TCR beta sequences in a later analysis at 0.05 false discovery rate.

V shed 4 bases, J shed 8 bases, and the junction held 5 bases outside the gene matches. CDR3 length: 15 amino acids. Germline V gives CDR1 ENHRY, CDR2 SYGVKD. Both 60 Vbeta primers and 13 Jbeta primers went into the PCR. TCRdb's table, derived via immunoSEQ multiplex PCR, lists solely in-frame clones and lacks some. This table has around 130,000 clones, nearly 90% appearing once. Sequenced input: PBMCs. The TCR sequence derives from a woman aged 40 to 50 in good health and CMV-seronegative. J is TRBJ2-1 and V is TRBV10-3, with 13 nucleotides matching TRBD2. CDR3 region: CAISGTSGSGDEQFF. CDR3 nucleotides: TGTGCCATCAGTGGGACTAGCGGGAGTGGAGATGAGCAGTTCTTC.